This TCR beta chain was sequenced for a study of blood T cell repertoires in COVID-19. Overall study context: Material from acute and convalescent COVID-19 was sourced from the United States, Italy and Spain.

The CDR3 has 14 amino acids. The trim removed 5 bases at V and 4 bases at J, leaving 5 bases unmatched. The germline V gene encodes CDR1 SGHKS and CDR2 YYEKEE (reference sequence). Only one count was recorded for this clone. The authors' processing: How many nucleated cells were present was estimated from reference gene primer amplification. TCRdb's copy holds only in-frame clones and misses some; the assay was immunoSEQ multiplex PCR. That table supplies the V and J calls and clone size; D and trimming were determined from the DNA. The table includes 55,000 to 75,000 clones, over 80% detected once. This receptor was identified in a man aged 50-59 years with active COVID-19. This chain connects TRBV5-5 to TRBJ2-7; 11 positions agree with TRBD2. What was sequenced was peripheral blood. DNA of the CDR3: TGTGCCAGCAGTCAACTAGCGGGGGTATACGAGCAGTACTTC. Translating gives CASSQLAGVYEQYF.